Sequencing of this T cell receptor (beta chain) was carried out in a study of technical replicates of blood from four donors. Generated by immunoSEQ multiplex PCR, the TCRdb table keeps only in-frame clones and is missing some. The sample holds some 94,000 clones, almost 97% seen once. The germline CDR1 and CDR2 sequences are MDHEN and SYDVKM. V shed 5 bases, J shed 4 bases, and the junction held 2 bases outside the gene matches. The length of the CDR3 is 14 residues. The chain carries TRBV28 and TRBJ1-4, with TRBD1 matching 9 bases. The sequenced sample was T cells isolated from PBMCs. The sequence was collected from a human donor in good health. The CDR3: CASSRQGVNEKLFF. The CDR3 region has the DNA TGTGCCAGCAGTAGACAGGGGGTTAATGAAAAACTGTTTTTT.